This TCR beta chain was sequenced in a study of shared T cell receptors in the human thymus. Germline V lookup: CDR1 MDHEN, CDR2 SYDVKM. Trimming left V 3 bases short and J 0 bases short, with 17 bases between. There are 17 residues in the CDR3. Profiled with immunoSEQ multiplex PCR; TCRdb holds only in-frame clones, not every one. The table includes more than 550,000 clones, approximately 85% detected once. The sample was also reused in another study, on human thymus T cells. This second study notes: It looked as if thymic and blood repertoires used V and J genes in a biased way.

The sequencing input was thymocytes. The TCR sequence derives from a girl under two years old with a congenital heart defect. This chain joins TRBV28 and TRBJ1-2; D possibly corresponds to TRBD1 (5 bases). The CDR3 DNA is TGTGCCAGCAGTTTCAGGGCAGGGCAGTCCTCTAACTATGGCTACACCTTC. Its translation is CASSFRAGQSSNYGYTF.